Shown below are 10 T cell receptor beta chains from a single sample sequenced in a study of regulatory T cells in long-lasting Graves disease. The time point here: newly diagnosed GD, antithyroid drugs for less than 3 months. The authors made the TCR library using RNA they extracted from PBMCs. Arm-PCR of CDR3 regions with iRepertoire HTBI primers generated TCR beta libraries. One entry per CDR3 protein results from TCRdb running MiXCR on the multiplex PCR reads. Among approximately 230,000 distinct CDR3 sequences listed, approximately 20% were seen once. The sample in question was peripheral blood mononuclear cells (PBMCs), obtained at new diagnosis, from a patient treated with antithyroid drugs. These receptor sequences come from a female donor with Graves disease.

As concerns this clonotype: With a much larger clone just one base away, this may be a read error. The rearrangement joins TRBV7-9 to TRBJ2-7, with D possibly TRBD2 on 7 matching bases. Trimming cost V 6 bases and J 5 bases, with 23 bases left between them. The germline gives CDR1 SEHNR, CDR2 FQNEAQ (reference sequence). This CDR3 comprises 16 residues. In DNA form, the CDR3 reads TGTGCCAGCAGGTACACGCGGGGTGCGGGGGCCCACGAGCAGTACTTC. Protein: CASRYTRGAGAHEQYF.

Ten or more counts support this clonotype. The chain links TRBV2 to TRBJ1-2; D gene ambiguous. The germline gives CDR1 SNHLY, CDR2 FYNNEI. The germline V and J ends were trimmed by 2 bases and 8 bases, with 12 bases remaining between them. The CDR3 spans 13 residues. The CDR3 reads CASSENPLEGYTF. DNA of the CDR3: TGTGCCAGCAGTGAAAACCCGCTAGAGGGCTACACCTTC.

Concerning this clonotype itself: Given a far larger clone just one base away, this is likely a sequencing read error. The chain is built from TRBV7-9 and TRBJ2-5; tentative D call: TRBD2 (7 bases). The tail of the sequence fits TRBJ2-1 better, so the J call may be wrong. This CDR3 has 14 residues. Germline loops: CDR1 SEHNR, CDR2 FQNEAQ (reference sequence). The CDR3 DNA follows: TGTGCCAGCAGTTCCGCCAGGGGAGGGAATGGGCAGTTCTTC. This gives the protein CASSSARGGNGQFF.

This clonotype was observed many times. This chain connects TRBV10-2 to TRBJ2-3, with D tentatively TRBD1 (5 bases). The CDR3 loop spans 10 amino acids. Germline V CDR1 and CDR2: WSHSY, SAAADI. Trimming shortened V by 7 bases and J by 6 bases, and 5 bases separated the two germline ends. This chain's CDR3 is CASTGDTQYF. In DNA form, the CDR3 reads TGCGCCAGCACAGGGGATACGCAGTATTTT.

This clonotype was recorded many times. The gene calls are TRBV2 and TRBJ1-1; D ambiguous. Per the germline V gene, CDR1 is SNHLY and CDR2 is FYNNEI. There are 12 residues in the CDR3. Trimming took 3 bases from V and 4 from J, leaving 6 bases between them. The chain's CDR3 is CASSDRRTEAFF. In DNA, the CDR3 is TGTGCCAGCAGTGACAGGCGCACTGAAGCTTTCTTT.

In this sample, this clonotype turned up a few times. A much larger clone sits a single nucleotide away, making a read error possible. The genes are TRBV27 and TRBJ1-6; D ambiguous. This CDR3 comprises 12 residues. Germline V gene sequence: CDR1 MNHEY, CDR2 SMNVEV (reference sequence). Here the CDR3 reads CAGSLVNSPLHF. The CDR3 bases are TGTGCCGGCAGTTTAGTCAATTCACCCCTCCACTTT.

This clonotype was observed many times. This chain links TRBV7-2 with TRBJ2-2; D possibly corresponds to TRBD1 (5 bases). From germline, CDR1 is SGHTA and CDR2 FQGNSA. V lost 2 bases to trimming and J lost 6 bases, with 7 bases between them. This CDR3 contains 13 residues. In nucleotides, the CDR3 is TGTGCCAGCAGCTTAAAACAGGCCGGGGAGCTGTTTTTT. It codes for CASSLKQAGELFF.

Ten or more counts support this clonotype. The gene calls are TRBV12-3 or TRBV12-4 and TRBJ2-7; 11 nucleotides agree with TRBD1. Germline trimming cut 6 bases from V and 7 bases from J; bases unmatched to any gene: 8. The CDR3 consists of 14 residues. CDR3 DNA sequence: TGTGCCAGCAGCCCCGGACAGGGGGCGAGGGAGCAGTACTTC. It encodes CASSPGQGAREQYF.

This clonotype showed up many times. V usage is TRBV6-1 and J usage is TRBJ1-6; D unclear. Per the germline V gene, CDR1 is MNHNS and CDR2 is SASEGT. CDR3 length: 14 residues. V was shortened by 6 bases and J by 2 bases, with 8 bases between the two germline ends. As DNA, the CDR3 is TGTGCCAGCAGCGGTCAGCCCTATAATTCACCCCTCCACTTT. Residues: CASSGQPYNSPLHF.

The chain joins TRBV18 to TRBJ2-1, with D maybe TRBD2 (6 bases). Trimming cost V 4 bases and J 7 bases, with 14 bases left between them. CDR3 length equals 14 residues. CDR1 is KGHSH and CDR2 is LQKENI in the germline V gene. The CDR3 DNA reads TGTGCCAGCTCACACGGACTGGGGAGGAATGAGCAGTTCTTC. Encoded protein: CASSHGLGRNEQFF.